This TCR beta chain is from a study of cytomegalovirus exposure and HLA in healthy donors. The table lists this clone with a count of one. It was with 60 Vbeta and 13 Jbeta primers that the PCR ran. Measured with immunoSEQ multiplex PCR; TCRdb has only the in-frame clones, and not every one. Of some 150,000 clones listed, roughly 70% are singletons. This receptor was taken from a man younger than 40 in good health and CMV-seronegative. Sequenced: PBMCs.

CDR3 in amino acids: CASSPDREGGGYTF. CDR3 nucleotides: TGTGCCAGCAGCCCGGACAGGGAAGGGGGTGGCTACACCTTC. The chain uses TRBV5-6 and TRBJ1-2; TRBD1 matches 8 bases. Germline values: CDR1 SGHDT, CDR2 YYEEEE. The CDR3 has 14 residues. Losses at the gene ends were 4 bases for V and 7 bases for J; bases not matched to a gene: 9.